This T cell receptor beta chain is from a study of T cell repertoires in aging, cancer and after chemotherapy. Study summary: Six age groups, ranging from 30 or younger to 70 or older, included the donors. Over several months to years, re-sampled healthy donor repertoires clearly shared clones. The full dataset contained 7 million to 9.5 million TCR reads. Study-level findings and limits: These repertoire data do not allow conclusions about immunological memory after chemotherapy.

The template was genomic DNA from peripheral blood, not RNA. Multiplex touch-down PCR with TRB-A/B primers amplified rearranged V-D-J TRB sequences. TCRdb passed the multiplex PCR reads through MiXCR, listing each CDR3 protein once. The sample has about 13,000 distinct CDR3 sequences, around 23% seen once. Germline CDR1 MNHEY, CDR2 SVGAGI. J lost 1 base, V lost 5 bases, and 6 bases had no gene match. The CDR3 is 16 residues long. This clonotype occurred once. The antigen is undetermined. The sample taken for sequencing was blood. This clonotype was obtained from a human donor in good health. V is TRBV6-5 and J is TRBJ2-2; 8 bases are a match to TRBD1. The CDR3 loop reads CASSVAGTGNTGELFF. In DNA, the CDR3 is TGTGCCAGCAGTGTAGCCGGGACAGGGAACACCGGGGAGCTGTTTTTT.